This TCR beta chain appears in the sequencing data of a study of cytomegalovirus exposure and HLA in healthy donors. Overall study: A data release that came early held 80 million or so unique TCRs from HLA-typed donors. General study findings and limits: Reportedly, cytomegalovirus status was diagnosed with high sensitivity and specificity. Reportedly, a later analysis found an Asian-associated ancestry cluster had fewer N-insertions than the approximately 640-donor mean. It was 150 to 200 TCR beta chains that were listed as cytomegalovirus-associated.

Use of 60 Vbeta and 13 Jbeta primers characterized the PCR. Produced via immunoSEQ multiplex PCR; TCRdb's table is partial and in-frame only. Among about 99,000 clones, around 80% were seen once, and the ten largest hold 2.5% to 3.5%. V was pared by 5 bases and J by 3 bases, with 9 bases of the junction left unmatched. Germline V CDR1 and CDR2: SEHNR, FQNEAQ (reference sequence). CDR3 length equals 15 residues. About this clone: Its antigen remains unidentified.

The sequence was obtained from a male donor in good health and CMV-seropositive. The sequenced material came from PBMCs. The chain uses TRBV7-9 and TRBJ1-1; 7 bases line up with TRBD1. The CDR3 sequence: CASSLATGRDTEAFF. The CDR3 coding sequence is TGTGCCAGCAGCCTTGCGACAGGGCGAGACACTGAAGCTTTCTTT.